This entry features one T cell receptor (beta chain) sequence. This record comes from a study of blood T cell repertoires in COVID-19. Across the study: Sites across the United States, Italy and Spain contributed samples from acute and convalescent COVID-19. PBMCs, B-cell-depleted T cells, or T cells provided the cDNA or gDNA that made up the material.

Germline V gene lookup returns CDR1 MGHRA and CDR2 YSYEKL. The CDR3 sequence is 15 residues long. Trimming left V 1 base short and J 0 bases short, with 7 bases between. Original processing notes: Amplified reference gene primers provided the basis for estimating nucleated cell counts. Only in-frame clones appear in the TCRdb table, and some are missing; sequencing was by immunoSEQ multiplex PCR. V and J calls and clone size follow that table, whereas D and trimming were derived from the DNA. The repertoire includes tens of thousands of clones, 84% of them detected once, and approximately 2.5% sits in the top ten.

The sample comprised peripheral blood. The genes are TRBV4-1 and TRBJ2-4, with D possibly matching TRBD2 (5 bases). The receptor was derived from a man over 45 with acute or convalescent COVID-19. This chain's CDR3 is CASSQVARAKNIQYF. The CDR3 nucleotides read TGCGCCAGCAGCCAAGTAGCGAGAGCCAAAAACATTCAGTACTTC.